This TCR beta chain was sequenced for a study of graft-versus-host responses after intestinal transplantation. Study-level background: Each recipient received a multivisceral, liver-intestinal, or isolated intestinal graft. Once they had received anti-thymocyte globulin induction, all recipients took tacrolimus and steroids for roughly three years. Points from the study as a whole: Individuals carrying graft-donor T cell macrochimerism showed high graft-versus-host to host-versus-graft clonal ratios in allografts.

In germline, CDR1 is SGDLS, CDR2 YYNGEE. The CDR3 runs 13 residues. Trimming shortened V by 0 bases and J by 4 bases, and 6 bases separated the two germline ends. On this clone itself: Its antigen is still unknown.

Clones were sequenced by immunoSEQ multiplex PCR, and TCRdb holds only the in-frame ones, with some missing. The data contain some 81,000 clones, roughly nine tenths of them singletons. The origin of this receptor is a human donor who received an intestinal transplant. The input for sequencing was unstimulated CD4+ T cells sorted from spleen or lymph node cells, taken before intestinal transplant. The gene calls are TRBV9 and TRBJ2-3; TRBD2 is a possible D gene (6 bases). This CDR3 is CASSVGRADTQYF. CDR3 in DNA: TGTGCCAGCAGCGTAGGGAGGGCAGATACGCAGTATTTT.